These 3 T cell receptor beta chains share one sample of origin, sequenced in a study of blood T cell repertoires in COVID-19. Assay used: immunoSEQ multiplex PCR; TCRdb lists only in-frame clones, some missing. This sample has roughly 230,000 clones, with 80% to 90% found just once. Material for sequencing was peripheral blood. The receptors originated from a man between 40 and 49 years old with acute or convalescent COVID-19.

The chain uses TRBV29-1 and TRBJ1-2; 7 bases match TRBD1. The CDR3 consists of 11 residues. J was trimmed by 7 bases and V by 4 bases; bases with no gene match: 3. CDR1 and CDR2 from the germline V gene are SQVTM and ANQGSEA. The CDR3 coding sequence is TGCAGCGTTGGAGAGGGGGCTGGCTACACCTTC. Translation gives CSVGEGAGYTF.

This sequence joins TRBV18 and TRBJ1-4, with 7 bases identical to TRBD1. V trimming: 6 bases; J trimming: 6 bases; junction bases outside the gene matches: 16. The germline V gene has CDR1 KGHSH and CDR2 LQKENI. This CDR3 is 17 amino acids long. The CDR3 sequence is CASSDRALRPGDEKLFF. The DNA for the CDR3 is TGTGCCAGCTCCGACAGGGCCTTGCGACCCGGAGATGAAAAACTGTTTTTT.

This clone was recorded only once. The chain carries TRBV7-9 and TRBJ2-2; no firm D call. The CDR3 runs to 13 residues. Germline V gene data show CDR1 as SEHNR and CDR2 as FQNEAQ (reference sequence). The V gene lost 5 bases and the J gene lost 3 bases, with 7 bases spanning the gap. DNA for the CDR3: TGTGCCAGCAGCCGCCGGGACACCGGGGAGCTGTTTTTT. The encoded protein is CASSRRDTGELFF.